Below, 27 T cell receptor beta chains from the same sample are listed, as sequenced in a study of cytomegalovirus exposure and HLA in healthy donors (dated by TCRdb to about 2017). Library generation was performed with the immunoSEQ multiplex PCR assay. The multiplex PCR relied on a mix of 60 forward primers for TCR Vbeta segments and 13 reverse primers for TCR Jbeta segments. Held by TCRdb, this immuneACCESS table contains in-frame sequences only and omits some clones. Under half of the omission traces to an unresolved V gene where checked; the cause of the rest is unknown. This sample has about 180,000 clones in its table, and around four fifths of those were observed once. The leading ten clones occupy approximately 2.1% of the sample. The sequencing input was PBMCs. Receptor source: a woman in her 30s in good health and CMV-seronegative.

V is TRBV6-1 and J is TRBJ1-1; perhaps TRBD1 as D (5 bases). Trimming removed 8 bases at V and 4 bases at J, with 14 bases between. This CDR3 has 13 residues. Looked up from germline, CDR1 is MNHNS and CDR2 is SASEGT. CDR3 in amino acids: CASPGEGLTEAFF. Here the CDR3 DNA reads TGTGCCAGCCCCGGGGAGGGGCTCACTGAAGCTTTCTTT.

CDR3 in DNA: TGTGCCAGCAGTTTAAGGGTTCGGGATCCGGGGGGGAACACCGGGGAGCTGTTTTTT. Protein: CASSLRVRDPGGNTGELFF. The genes are TRBV27 and TRBJ2-2; the match to TRBD2 covers 7 bases. Germline-derived CDR1 and CDR2 are MNHEY and SMNVEV (reference sequence). With V trimmed by 2 bases and J by 1 base, 13 bases remained unmatched. The CDR3 totals 19 residues.

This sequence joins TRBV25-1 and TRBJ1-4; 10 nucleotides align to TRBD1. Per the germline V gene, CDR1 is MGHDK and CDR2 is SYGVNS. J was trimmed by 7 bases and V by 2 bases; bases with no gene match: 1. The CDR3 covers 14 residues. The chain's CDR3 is CASSERTGGEKLFF. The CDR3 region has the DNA TGTGCCAGCAGTGAAAGGACAGGGGGTGAAAAACTGTTTTTT.

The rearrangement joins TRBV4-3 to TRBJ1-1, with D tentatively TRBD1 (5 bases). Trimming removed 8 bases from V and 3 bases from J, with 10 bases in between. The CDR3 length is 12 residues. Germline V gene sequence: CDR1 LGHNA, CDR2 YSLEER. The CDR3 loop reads CASGRGDTEAFF. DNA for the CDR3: TGCGCCAGCGGACGGGGGGACACTGAAGCTTTCTTT.

Here the CDR3 reads CAWNYRGVQPQHF. For the CDR3, the DNA is TGTGCCTGGAACTACAGGGGTGTTCAGCCCCAGCATTTT. V usage is TRBV30 and J usage is TRBJ1-5; TRBD1 aligns across 7 bases. Trimming cost V 4 bases and J 6 bases; bases outside gene matches: 6. This CDR3 has 13 residues. In germline, CDR1 is GTSNPN, CDR2 SVGIG (reference sequence).

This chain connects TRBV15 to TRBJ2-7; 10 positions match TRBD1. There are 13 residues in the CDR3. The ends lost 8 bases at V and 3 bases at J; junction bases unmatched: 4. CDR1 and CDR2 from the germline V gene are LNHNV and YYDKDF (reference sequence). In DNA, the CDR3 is TGTGCCACCGGCCGGGACAGGGGCTACGAGCAGTACTTC. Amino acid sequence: CATGRDRGYEQYF.

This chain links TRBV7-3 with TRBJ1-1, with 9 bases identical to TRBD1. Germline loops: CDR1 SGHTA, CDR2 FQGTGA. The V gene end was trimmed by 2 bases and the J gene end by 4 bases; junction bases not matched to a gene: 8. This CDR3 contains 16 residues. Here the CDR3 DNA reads TGTGCCAGCAGCTTATTTGCGGGACAGGGAGGCACTGAAGCTTTCTTT. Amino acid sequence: CASSLFAGQGGTEAFF.

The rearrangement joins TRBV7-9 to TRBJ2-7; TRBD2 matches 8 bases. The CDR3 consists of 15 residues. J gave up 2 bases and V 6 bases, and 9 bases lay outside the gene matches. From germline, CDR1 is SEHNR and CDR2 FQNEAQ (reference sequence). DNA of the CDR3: TGTGCCAGCAGACCCCGGGGCGGGGGGACCTACGAGCAGTACTTC. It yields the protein CASRPRGGGTYEQYF.

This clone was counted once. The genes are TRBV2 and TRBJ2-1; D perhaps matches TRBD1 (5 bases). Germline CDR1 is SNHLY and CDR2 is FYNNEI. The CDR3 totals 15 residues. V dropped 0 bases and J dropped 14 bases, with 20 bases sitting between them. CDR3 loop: CASSEAESGWGMKFF. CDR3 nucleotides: TGTGCCAGCAGTGAAGCGGAATCAGGGTGGGGTATGAAGTTCTTC.

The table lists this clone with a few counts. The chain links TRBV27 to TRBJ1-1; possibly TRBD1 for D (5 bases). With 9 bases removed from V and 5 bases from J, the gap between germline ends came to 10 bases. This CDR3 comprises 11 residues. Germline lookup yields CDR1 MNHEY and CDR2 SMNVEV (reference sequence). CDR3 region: CASSRGTEAFF. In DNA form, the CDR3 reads TGTGCCAGTTCCCGGGGGACTGAAGCTTTCTTT.

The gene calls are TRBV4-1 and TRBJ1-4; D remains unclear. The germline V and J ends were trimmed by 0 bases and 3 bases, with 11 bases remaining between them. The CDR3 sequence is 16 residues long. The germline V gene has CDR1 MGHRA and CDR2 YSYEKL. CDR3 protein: CASSQDLPLANEKLFF. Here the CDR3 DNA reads TGCGCCAGCAGCCAAGATCTCCCCCTCGCTAATGAAAAACTGTTTTTT.

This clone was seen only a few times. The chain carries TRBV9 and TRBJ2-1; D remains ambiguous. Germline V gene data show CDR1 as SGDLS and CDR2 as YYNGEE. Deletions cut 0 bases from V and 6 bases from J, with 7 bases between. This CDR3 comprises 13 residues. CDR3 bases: TGTGCCAGCAGCGTAGGGCAGTCCAATGAGCAGTTCTTC. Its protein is CASSVGQSNEQFF.

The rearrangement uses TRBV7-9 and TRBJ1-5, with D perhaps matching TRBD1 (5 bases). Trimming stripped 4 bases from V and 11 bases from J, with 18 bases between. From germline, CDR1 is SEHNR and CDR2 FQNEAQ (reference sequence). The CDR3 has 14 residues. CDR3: CASSSPDKGMAQHF. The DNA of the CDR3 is TGTGCCAGCAGCTCCCCGGACAAGGGTATGGCCCAGCATTTT.

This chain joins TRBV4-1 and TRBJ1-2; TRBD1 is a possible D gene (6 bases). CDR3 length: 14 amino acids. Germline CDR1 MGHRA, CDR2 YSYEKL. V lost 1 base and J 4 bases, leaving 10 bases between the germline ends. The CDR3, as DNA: TGCGCCAGCAGCCAAGGTGGACAGTTCTATGGCTACACCTTC. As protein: CASSQGGQFYGYTF.

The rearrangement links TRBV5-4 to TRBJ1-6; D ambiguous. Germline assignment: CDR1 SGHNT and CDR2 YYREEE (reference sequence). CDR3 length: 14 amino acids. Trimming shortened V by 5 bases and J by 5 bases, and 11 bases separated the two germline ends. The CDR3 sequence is CASRDARDNSPLHF. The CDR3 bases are TGTGCCAGCAGGGATGCGAGGGATAATTCACCCCTCCACTTT.

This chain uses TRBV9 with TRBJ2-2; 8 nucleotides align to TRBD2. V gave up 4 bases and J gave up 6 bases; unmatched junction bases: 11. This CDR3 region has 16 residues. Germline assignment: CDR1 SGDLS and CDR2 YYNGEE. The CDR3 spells CASSPLRGGPSGELFF. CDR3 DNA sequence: TGTGCCAGCAGCCCGTTACGGGGGGGCCCTTCCGGGGAGCTGTTTTTT.

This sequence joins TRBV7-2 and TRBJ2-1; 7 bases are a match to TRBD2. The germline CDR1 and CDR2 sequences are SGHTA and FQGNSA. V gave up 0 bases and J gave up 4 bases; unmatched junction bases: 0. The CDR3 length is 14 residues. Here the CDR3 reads CASSLASGYNEQFF. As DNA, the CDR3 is TGTGCCAGCAGCTTAGCTAGCGGGTACAATGAGCAGTTCTTC.

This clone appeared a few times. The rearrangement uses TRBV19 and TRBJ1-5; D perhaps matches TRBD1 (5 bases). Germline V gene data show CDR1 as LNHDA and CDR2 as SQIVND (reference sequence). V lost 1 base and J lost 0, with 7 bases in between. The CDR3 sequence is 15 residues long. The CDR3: CASSIGQGSNQPQHF. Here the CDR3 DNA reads TGTGCCAGTAGTATAGGGCAGGGTAGCAATCAGCCCCAGCATTTT.

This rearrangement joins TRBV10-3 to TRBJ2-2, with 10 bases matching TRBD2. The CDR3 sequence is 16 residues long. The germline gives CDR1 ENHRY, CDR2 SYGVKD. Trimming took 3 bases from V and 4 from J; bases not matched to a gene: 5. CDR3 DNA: TGTGCCATCAGTGAACCGGCTAGCGGGGGCACCGGGGAGCTGTTTTTT. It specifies CAISEPASGGTGELFF.

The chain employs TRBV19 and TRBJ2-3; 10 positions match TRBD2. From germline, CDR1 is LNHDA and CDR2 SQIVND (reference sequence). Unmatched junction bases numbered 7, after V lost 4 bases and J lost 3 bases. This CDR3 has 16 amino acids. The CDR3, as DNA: TGTGCCAGTAGTACCCGGACTAGCGGATCAACAGATACGCAGTATTTT. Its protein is CASSTRTSGSTDTQYF.

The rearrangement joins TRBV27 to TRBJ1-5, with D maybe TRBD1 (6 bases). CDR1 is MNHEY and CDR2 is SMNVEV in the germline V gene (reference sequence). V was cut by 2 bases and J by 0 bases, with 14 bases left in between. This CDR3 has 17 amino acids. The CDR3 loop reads CASSLRIPGDSNQPQHF. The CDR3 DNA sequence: TGTGCCAGCAGTTTAAGGATCCCAGGGGATAGCAATCAGCCCCAGCATTTT.

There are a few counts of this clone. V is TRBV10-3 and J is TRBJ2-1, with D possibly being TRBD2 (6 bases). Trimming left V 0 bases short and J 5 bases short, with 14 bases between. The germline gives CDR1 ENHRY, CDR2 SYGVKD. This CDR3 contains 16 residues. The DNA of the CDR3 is TGTGCCATCAGTGAGTCCCCCCGGACTACCGACAATGAGCAGTTCTTC. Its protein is CAISESPRTTDNEQFF.

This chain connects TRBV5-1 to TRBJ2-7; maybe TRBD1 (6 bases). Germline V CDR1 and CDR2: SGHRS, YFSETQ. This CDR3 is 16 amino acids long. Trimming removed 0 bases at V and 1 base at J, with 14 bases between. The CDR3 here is CASSLARDIPSYEQYF. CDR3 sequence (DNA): TGCGCCAGCAGCTTGGCCCGGGACATCCCGTCCTACGAGCAGTACTTC.

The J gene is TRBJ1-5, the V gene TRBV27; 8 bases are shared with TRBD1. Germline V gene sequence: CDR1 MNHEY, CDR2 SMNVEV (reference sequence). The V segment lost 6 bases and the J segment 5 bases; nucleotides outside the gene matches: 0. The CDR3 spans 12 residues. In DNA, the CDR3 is TGTGCCAGCAGGACAGGGGATCAGCCCCAGCATTTT. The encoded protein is CASRTGDQPQHF.

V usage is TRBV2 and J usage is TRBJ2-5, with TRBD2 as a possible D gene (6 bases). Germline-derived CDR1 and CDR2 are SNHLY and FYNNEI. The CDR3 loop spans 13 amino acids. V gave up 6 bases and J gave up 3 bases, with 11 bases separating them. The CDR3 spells CASSAGGEETQYF. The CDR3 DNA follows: TGTGCCAGCAGCGCAGGCGGGGAAGAGACCCAGTACTTC.

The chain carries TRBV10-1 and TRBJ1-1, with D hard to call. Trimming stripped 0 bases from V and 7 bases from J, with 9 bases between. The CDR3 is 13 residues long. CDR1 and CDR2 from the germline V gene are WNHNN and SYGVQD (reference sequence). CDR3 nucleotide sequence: TGCGCCAGCAGTGAGTCGAACCAGCGTGAAGCTTTCTTT. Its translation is CASSESNQREAFF.

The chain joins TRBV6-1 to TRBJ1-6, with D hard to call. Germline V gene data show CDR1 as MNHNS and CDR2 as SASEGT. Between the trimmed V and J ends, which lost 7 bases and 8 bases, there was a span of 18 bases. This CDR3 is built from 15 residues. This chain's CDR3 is CASIFSAVWDSPLHF. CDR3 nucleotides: TGTGCCAGCATTTTTTCGGCGGTTTGGGATTCACCCCTCCACTTT.